This paragraph covers one TCR beta chain sequence. This clonotype was counted between two and nine times. Its antigen is currently not known. One base away there is no much larger clone; base qualities are not given. Reads for this sample came from an Illumina NovaSeq 6000. TCRalpha and TCRbeta cDNA libraries were built by 5'RACE with constant-segment primers, adding sample barcodes and unique molecular identifiers. RNA was extracted from every sample with Trizol reagent. Libraries were amplified in two PCR steps, with a second sample barcode and Illumina TruSeq adapters added in the second step. Sequencing of libraries was performed on an Illumina NovaSeq with 2 x 150 bp paired-end reads. As for the original processing: Reads were demultiplexed and collapsed into UMI-guided consensus sequences with migec v1.2.7. Using mixcr v2.1.11, the UMI consensuses were aligned to TRA and TRB V and J templates and assembled into clonotypes. Clonotypes were classified as expanded or contracted when called significant by both edgeR and NoisET, with noise models trained on biological replicates. For edgeR calls, a false discovery rate-adjusted p below 0.01 and a log2 fold-change threshold of 1 were applied. As an exploratory analysis of dynamics, max-normalized trajectories of the 1000 most abundant clonotypes were examined with PCA combined with hierarchical clustering. Separately sequenced CD4+ and CD8+ repertoires were used to assign the CD4 or CD8 phenotype of responding clones. The public reads were quality trimmed at Q25 with fastp and then assembled into clones with MiXCR by TCRdb, keeping productive beta chains. When rows share a CDR3 protein, they turn into one entry using the most common DNA and genes. It is TCRdb's table, rather than the study itself, that gives the V and J calls and clone size. This sample is represented by about 200,000 distinct CDR3 sequences; around 9.5% of them were singletons. In total, the top ten clones hold 3.5% of the sample.

Ficoll-Paque density gradient centrifugation was the method used to isolate PBMCs. CDR1 and CDR2 are drawn from the germline V gene (reference sequence): SGHNT, YYREEE. Trimming costs V 2 bases and J 3 bases, and their ends lie 13 bases apart. The CDR3 runs 15 amino acids, cysteine and phenylalanine included. CDR3 DNA is the only sequence kept; it has 45 bases, read in frame from the first base. These data are taken from a study of T-cell memory formation after mild COVID-19 (dated by TCRdb to the early 2020s). In terms of the full investigation: TCR sequence clusters from the two donors were found to be largely donor specific. Two young, previously healthy adult volunteers made up the cohort, one male and one female. In a couple of donors, T-cell clones that expanded and contracted after mild COVID-19 were tracked by sequencing TCRalpha and TCRbeta repertoires over time.

The research as a whole found: Some responding clones were detected in pre-infection memory, which suggested that pre-existing cross-reactive memory T cells had joined the SARS-CoV-2 response. Contracting CD4+ clones appeared mostly in the CM and EM memory subsets, whereas CD8+ clones were enriched in EMRA. Whether the second-wave clones peaking on day 37 were SARS-CoV-2 specific was not confirmed. From day 15 to 85, contracting clones showed balanced CD4/CD8 phenotypes, whereas a second wave of clones that expanded from day 15 to 37 leaned towards CD4+. Only a couple of mild cases were covered by the study, and larger cohorts that include severe cases with pre-infection samples were considered necessary.

This receptor was obtained from a man aged 18 to 29 who had mild COVID-19 (a few samples of this study predate the infection). The sample titles of this study are shuffled in the database, so cell type and time point are left out; the donor was told from shared clones. The V and J segments used are TRBV5-4 and TRBJ2-3; the D gene is possibly TRBD1 or TRBD2, with 5 bases matching each. The sequenced sample was PBMCs or a T cell subset sorted from them (not recorded which). For the CDR3, the sequence is CASSFVTRGTDTQYF. The nucleotide sequence is TGTGCCAGCAGCTTTGTCACTAGGGGTACAGATACGCAGTATTTT.